One and the same sample provided the 18 T cell receptor beta chains below, sequenced in a study of blood T cell repertoires in COVID-19. This table comes from immunoSEQ multiplex PCR, and its TCRdb copy is limited to in-frame clones, with some not included. The sample records about 320,000 clones, 87% being singletons. Sequencing was carried out using PBMCs or T cells enriched from blood (not recorded which). Receptors were obtained from a woman aged 30 to 39 who had recovered from COVID-19.

This chain links TRBV30 with TRBJ2-3; 9 nucleotides agree with TRBD2. Trimming removed 2 bases from V and 0 bases from J; junction bases left unmatched: 3. The germline V gene encodes CDR1 GTSNPN and CDR2 SVGIG (reference sequence). This CDR3 contains 15 residues. In DNA form, the CDR3 reads TGTGCCTGGAGTCTCACTAGCGGGAGCACAGATACGCAGTATTTT. Its translation: CAWSLTSGSTDTQYF.

J is TRBJ2-3 and V is TRBV5-1; the match to TRBD2 covers 11 bases. The V gene end was trimmed by 4 bases and the J gene end by 2 bases; junction bases not matched to a gene: 9. Germline CDR1 is SGHRS and CDR2 is YFSETQ. The CDR3 totals 17 residues. Written as DNA, the CDR3 is TGCGCCAGCAGCACAACTAGCGGGGGACCCCTCACAGATACGCAGTATTTT. Translated: CASSTTSGGPLTDTQYF.

The chain has TRBV7-8 and TRBJ1-6, with 7 bases lining up with TRBD1. Germline CDR1 is SGHVS and CDR2 is FQNEAQ. The junction had 5 bases not matched to a gene; V was cut back by 5 bases and J by 7 bases. CDR3 length: 14 amino acids. CDR3 sequence reads: CASSQRQGNSPLHF. CDR3 in DNA: TGTGCCAGCAGCCAAAGACAGGGAAATTCACCCCTCCACTTT.

This clone was recorded only once. V gene TRBV18 combines with J gene TRBJ1-2; D unclear. Trimming pared 2 bases from V and 4 bases from J, leaving 5 bases between. Germline CDR1 reads KGHSH; CDR2 reads LQKENI. CDR3 length: 12 residues. In DNA, the CDR3 is TGTGCCAGCTCACCAATGGCCTATGGCTACACCTTC. Its translation is CASSPMAYGYTF.

This clone was detected only once. The chain recombines TRBV5-1 with TRBJ2-1; TRBD2 is a possible D gene (6 bases). Trimming cost V 7 bases and J 3 bases, with 11 bases left between them. Germline V gene data show CDR1 as SGHRS and CDR2 as YFSETQ. This CDR3 has 13 residues. The CDR3 here is CASADGGYNEQFF. CDR3 coding DNA: TGCGCCAGCGCGGACGGGGGCTACAATGAGCAGTTCTTC.

The chain recombines TRBV9 with TRBJ1-1, with TRBD1 matching 9 bases. The V gene end was trimmed by 0 bases and the J gene end by 6 bases; junction bases not matched to a gene: 0. Germline values: CDR1 SGDLS, CDR2 YYNGEE. The CDR3 totals 13 residues. The CDR3 DNA reads as TGTGCCAGCAGCGTAGGGACAGGGGCTGAAGCTTTCTTT. The encoded protein is CASSVGTGAEAFF.

The chain uses TRBV5-1 and TRBJ2-1; 9 bases line up with TRBD2. J was trimmed by 2 bases and V by 4 bases; bases with no gene match: 4. CDR3 size: 15 residues. CDR1 SGHRS and CDR2 YFSETQ come from the germline V gene. The CDR3 DNA reads TGCGCCAGCAGCCGTAGCGGGGGTACCTACAATGAGCAGTTCTTC. This codes for CASSRSGGTYNEQFF.

V gene TRBV19 combines with J gene TRBJ1-5; TRBD1 matches at 10 bases. Germline values: CDR1 LNHDA, CDR2 SQIVND (reference sequence). With 6 bases clipped from V and 6 bases from J, the junction kept 2 bases outside the gene matches. The CDR3 runs to 13 residues. This CDR3 is CASRTGGGQPQHF. The CDR3 bases are TGTGCCAGTAGGACAGGGGGCGGTCAGCCCCAGCATTTT.

The CDR3 DNA is TGTGCCAGCAGCGTATACCAAGGGGGCAACTATGGCTACACCTTC. Its translation: CASSVYQGGNYGYTF. The rearrangement links TRBV5-6 to TRBJ1-2, with TRBD1 identical over 7 bases. The CDR3 totals 15 residues. V dropped 4 bases and J dropped 2; count of bases not matched to a gene: 8. The germline CDR1 and CDR2 sequences are SGHDT and YYEEEE.

The chain carries TRBV25-1 and TRBJ1-2, with D unclear. The CDR3 contains 14 residues. CDR1 is MGHDK, CDR2 SYGVNS, per germline. V lost 3 bases, J lost 5 bases, and 13 bases lay in between. The CDR3 region is CASSDGGWSYGYTF. The DNA of the CDR3 is TGTGCCAGCAGTGACGGAGGATGGAGTTATGGCTACACCTTC.

This chain uses TRBV29-1 with TRBJ1-1, with 8 bases fitting TRBD1. V shed 4 bases, J shed 11 bases, and the junction held 6 bases outside the gene matches. Germline V gene sequence: CDR1 SQVTM, CDR2 ANQGSEA. This CDR3 comprises 11 residues. DNA for the CDR3: TGCAGCGTTGTACGGACAGGGACGGCTTTCTTT. Amino acids: CSVVRTGTAFF.

This clone appeared a few times. V usage is TRBV24-1 and J usage is TRBJ2-1; TRBD2 aligns across 9 bases. V shed 3 bases and J 4 bases; nucleotides not matched to a gene: 6. The CDR3 sequence is 16 residues long. Germline V gene sequence: CDR1 KGHDR, CDR2 SFDVKD. In nucleotides, the CDR3 is TGTGCCACCAGTGATCCAAGCGGGGGGTCGTACAATGAGCAGTTCTTC. It codes for CATSDPSGGSYNEQFF.

V is TRBV27 and J is TRBJ2-1; 11 bases line up with TRBD2. The CDR3 sequence is 15 residues long. Germline assignment: CDR1 MNHEY and CDR2 SMNVEV (reference sequence). V dropped 3 bases and J dropped 6; count of bases not matched to a gene: 4. The chain's CDR3 is CASSFLAGGTNEQFF. The CDR3 DNA follows: TGTGCCAGCAGTTTTTTAGCGGGGGGGACCAATGAGCAGTTCTTC.

The J gene is TRBJ1-2, the V gene TRBV12-3 or TRBV12-4; weak D call: TRBD1 (5 bases). This CDR3 has 13 amino acids. The V gene lost 6 bases and the J gene lost 4 bases, with 12 bases spanning the gap. CDR3 DNA: TGTGCCAGCAGCCCCAGGGAGGGCTATGGCTACACCTTC. It specifies CASSPREGYGYTF.

Regarding this clone: The junction and the germline gene differ at one end; a read error may be behind it. The chain couples TRBV5-6 to TRBJ1-2; D not certain. The CDR3 is 13 residues long. CDR1 and CDR2 (germline): SGHDT, YYEEEE. The CDR3 sequence is CASSPGGLRLDAF. In DNA form, the CDR3 reads TGTGCCAGCAGCCCGGGAGGTCTCCGCCTAGACGCCTTC. The full variable domain, in which reference TRBV5-6 and TRBJ1-2 provide the parts outside the CDR3, is DAGVTQSPTHLIKTRGQQVTLRCSPKSGHDTVSWYQQALGQGPQFIFQYYEEEERQRGNFPDRFSGHQFPNYSSELNVNALLLGDSALYLCASSPGGLRLDAFGSGTRLTVV.

J is TRBJ2-7 and V is TRBV3-1 (or the pseudogene TRBV3-2), with D perhaps matching TRBD1 (6 bases). Trimming shortened V by 1 base and J by 0 bases, and 10 bases separated the two germline ends. Germline lookup yields CDR1 LGHDT and CDR2 YNNKEL (reference sequence). The CDR3 totals 15 residues. The CDR3 bases are TGTGCCAGCAGCCAAGGGGGGCACGGCTCCTACGAGCAGTACTTC. Protein: CASSQGGHGSYEQYF.

This clone was detected only once. CDR3: CASSRGLNEKLFF. CDR3 bases: TGTGCCAGCAGTCGGGGACTTAATGAAAAACTGTTTTTT. The V gene is TRBV12-3 or TRBV12-4, the J gene TRBJ1-4; possibly TRBD1 for D (5 bases). Trimming shortened V by 5 bases and J by 4 bases, and 8 bases separated the two germline ends. This CDR3 has 13 amino acids.

This chain joins TRBV7-6 and TRBJ1-5; 10 positions match TRBD1. The CDR3 has 20 residues. The V gene end was trimmed by 1 base and the J gene end by 0 bases; junction bases not matched to a gene: 12. Germline V gives CDR1 SGHVS, CDR2 FNYEAQ. CDR3 nucleotide sequence: TGTGCCAGCAGCTTAGGACAGGGGGCTGGTGGATTCTATAGCAATCAGCCCCAGCATTTT. This gives the protein CASSLGQGAGGFYSNQPQHF.